This T cell receptor beta chain was found in a study of blood T cell repertoires in COVID-19 (dated by TCRdb to 2019 to 2021). Broadly, across the study: Samples covering the acute and convalescent phases of COVID-19 were provided by collaborators in the United States, Italy and Spain. The prospective study material was composed of cDNA or gDNA derived from T cells, B-cell-depleted T cells, or PBMCs. Subjects who had been exposed to COVID-19, were actively infected with it, or had recovered from it provided the deeply sampled blood TCRbeta repertoires that made up the dataset. The repertoires were made available in a free public database intended to serve as a resource for research on the immune response to SARS-CoV-2. The samples were drawn from the first 160 participants of the ongoing ImmuneRACE study and from some 1,300 subjects provided by 6 global collaborators. The sample metadata nearly always contained a de-identified subject ID, COVID-19 status, age in years and sex. Where available, HLA class I and class II types were taken from metadata supplied by the sample provider and were not determined by assay-based typing.

TCRbeta CDR3 regions were amplified from genomic DNA using the immunoSEQ Assay, a bias-controlled multiplex PCR. The published analysis was carried out like this. Nucleated cell counts per sample were estimated from amplification of reference gene primers within the assay. To quantify the absolute abundance of each unique TCRbeta CDR3 rearrangement, sequence reads were collapsed and filtered. Productive Simpson clonality was computed per sample as the square root of Simpson's diversity index over productive rearrangements. TCRdb took over this immuneACCESS table, retaining in-frame rearrangements with V and J assigned. Such tables are incomplete; in checked studies, under half of the missing clones stem from an unresolved V gene, and the remainder is unexplained. The DNA was the basis for D and trimming; V, J and clone size are from that table. The sample contains roughly 30,000 clones, 84% of them found a single time. Of the sample, 9% to 10% falls within the top ten clones.

Study-wide findings and limitations: How much clinical and demographic metadata was included differed by source and by participant, and the metadata was provided uncurated.

The collaborating institutions used their own protocols to collect whole blood in K2EDTA tubes. For TCRbeta analysis, collaborators shipped samples in one of three forms: frozen whole blood, isolated PBMCs, or DNA extracted from either of those sample types. There are a few counts of this clone. Its antigen is currently not known. No much larger clone is present one base from it, and per-base qualities are unavailable. The germline V gene sets CDR1 to SQVTM and CDR2 to ANQGSEA. V trim: 6 bases; J trim: 5 bases; unmatched bases: 11. The CDR3 covers 15 residues, taking in both the cysteine and the phenylalanine. Left in the record is the CDR3 DNA by itself, 45 bases read in frame from the first base.

This sequence was found in a man older than 75 with active COVID-19. The sample consisted of peripheral blood. The chain is assembled from TRBV29-1 and TRBJ2-3; TRBD1 agrees with 10 junctional bases. The CDR3 is CSVYLGQGRVDTQYF. The bases read TGCAGCGTCTACCTGGGACAGGGGAGGGTAGATACGCAGTATTTT.